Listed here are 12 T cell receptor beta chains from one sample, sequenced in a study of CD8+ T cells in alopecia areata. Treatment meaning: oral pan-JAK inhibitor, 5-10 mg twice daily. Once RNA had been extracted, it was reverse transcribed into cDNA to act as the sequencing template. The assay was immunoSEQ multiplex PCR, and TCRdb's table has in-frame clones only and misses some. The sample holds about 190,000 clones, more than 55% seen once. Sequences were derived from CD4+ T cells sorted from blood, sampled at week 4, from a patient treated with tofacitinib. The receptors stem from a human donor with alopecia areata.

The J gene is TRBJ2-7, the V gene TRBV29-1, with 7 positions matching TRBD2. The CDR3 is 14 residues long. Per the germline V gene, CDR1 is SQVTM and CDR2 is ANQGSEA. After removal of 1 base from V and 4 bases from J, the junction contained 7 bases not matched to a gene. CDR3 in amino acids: CSVEVEGGFYEQYF. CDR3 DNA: TGCAGCGTTGAAGTGGAGGGAGGGTTTTACGAGCAGTACTTC.

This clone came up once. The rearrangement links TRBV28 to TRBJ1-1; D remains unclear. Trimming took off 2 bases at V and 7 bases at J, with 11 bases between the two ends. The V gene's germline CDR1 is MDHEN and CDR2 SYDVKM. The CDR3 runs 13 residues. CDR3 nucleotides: TGTGCCAGCAGTTTAGCCCCGGCGGGTGAAGCTTTCTTT. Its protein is CASSLAPAGEAFF.

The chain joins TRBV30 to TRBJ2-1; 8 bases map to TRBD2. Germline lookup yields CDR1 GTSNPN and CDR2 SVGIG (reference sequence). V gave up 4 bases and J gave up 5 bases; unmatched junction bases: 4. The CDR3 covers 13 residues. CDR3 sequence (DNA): TGTGCCTGGAACGGGAGGGCAGACAATGAGCAGTTCTTC. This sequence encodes CAWNGRADNEQFF.

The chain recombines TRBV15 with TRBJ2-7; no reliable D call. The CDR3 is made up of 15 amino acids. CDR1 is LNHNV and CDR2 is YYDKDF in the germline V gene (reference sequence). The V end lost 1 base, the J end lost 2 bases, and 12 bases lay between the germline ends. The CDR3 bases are TGTGCCACCAGCAGAGGGGTCGAACCAGCCTACGAGCAGTACTTC. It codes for CATSRGVEPAYEQYF.

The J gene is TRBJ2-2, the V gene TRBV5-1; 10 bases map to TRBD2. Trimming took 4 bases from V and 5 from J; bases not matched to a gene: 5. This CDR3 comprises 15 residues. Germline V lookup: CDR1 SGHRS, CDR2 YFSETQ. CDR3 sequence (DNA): TGCGCCAGCAGCGCCCAGACTAGCGGGACCGGGGAGCTGTTTTTT. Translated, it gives CASSAQTSGTGELFF.

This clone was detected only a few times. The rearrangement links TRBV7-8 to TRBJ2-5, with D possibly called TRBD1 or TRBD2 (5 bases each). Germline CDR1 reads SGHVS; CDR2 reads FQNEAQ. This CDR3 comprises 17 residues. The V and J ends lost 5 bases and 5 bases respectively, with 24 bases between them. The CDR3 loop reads CASSQWLGDWGRETQYF. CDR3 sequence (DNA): TGTGCCAGCAGCCAATGGTTGGGGGATTGGGGCAGGGAGACCCAGTACTTC.

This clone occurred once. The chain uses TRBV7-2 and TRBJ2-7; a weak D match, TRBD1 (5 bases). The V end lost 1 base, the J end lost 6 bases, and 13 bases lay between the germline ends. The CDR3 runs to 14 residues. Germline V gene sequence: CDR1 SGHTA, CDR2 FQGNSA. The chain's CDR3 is CASSLGSFRGEQYF. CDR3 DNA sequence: TGTGCCAGCAGCTTAGGGTCTTTTAGGGGCGAGCAGTACTTC.

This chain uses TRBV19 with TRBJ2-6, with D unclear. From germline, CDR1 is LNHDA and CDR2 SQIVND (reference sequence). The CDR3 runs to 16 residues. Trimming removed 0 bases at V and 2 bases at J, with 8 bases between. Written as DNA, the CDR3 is TGTGCCAGTAGTATAGATCAAGGAGCTGGGGCCAACGTCCTGACTTTC. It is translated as CASSIDQGAGANVLTF.

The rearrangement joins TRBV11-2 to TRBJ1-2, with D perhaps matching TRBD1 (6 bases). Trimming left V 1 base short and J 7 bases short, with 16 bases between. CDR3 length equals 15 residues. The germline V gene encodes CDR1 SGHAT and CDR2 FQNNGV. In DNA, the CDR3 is TGTGCCAGCAGCTTAGGGTCAGGGGAGGCTGTTGGCTACACCTTC. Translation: CASSLGSGEAVGYTF.

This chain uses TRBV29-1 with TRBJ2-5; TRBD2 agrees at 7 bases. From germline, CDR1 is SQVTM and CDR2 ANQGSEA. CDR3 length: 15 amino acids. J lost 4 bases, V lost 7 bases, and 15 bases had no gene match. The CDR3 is CSARPAGVGIETQYF. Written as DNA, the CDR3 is TGCAGCGCCAGACCTGCGGGAGTGGGAATAGAGACCCAGTACTTC.

The CDR3 here is CAWSVGRGRAFF. The CDR3 bases are TGTGCCTGGAGTGTCGGCCGGGGGCGAGCTTTCTTT. The chain employs TRBV30 and TRBJ1-1, with D possibly being TRBD1 (6 bases). Per the germline V gene, CDR1 is GTSNPN and CDR2 is SVGIG (reference sequence). Trimming cost V 0 bases and J 10 bases, with 12 bases left between them. This CDR3 comprises 12 residues.

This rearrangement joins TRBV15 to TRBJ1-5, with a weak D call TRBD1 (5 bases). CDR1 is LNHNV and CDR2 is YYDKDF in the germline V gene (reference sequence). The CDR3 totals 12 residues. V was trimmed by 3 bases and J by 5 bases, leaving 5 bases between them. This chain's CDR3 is CATSSRDQPQHF. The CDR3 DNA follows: TGTGCCACCAGCAGCAGGGATCAGCCCCAGCATTTT.